This T cell receptor beta chain appears in the sequencing data of a study of identical twins. General observations from the study: Zero-insertion analyses were open to partial confounding by invariant MAIT and iNKT cells. Out-of-frame alpha sequences common to twins were enriched for low generation probability.

Every donor was a healthy Caucasian. Comment on this clonotype: What it binds is not known.

Template switching added a universal primer site, and cDNA bore unique molecular identifiers. TCRdb ran MiXCR on the 5' RACE reads and lists one entry per CDR3 protein. This table holds hundreds of thousands of distinct CDR3 sequences, over 9% found once. The CDR3 has 15 amino acids. V dropped 3 bases and J dropped 0 bases, with 11 bases sitting between them. Germline CDR1 reads SGHRS; CDR2 reads YFSETQ. These same records also appear under a second study, on yellow fever vaccine responses in identical twins.

J is TRBJ2-3 and V is TRBV5-1; a possible D gene is TRBD1 (7 bases). Sequenced material: PBMCs. The clonotype comes from a woman aged 18-29 years in good health. CDR3 region: CASSSRGASTDTQYF. The CDR3 bases are TGCGCCAGCAGCTCCAGGGGGGCGAGCACAGATACGCAGTATTTT.